This T cell receptor (beta chain) was sequenced during a study of OX40 agonist ivuxolimab in advanced cancers. With regard to the full study: Ivuxolimab was an agonistic, fully human IgG2 monoclonal antibody directed against OX40 (CD134), a costimulatory receptor. Intravenous ivuxolimab was administered to patients every 2 weeks at six dose levels: 0.01, 0.1, 0.3, 1.5, 3 and 10 mg/kg. Of the approximately 50 patients in dose escalation, about 20 had hepatocellular carcinoma, some 15 had melanoma, 9 had renal cell carcinoma and 9 had head and neck cancer. A male proportion of 75% to 85% and a mean age of approximately 60 years, ranging from roughly 23 to 80, were recorded for the dose-escalation cohort. Prior anti-PD-1, anti-PD-L1 or anti-CTLA-4 therapy was permitted, and 35% to 40% of dose-escalation patients had received checkpoint inhibitors. Partial responses occurred in three dose-escalation patients: two with cutaneous melanoma and one with hepatocellular carcinoma. Peripheral TCRbeta sequencing aimed to test whether ivuxolimab altered TCR sequence diversity and caused clonal T-cell expansion. The paper covers the monotherapy dose-escalation part of the phase I ivuxolimab trial, which included N ≈ 57 patients. Beyond this particular receptor, the publication reports: In the 0.1-3.0 mg/kg groups, partial responders had among the lowest normalized peripheral clonal expansion, particularly in CD8+ T cells. Antigen specificity was not determined for the clonally expanded peripheral T cells. Low levels of normalized T-cell clonal expansion were also seen in some patients who did not respond. After ivuxolimab, CD8+ T cells had more expanded clones than CD4+ T cells on average. At doses of 0.1 to 3.0 mg/kg, clonal expansion of both CD4+ and CD8+ T cells in blood was seen between baseline and week 6.

Patients with a history of autoimmune disease or receiving systemic immunosuppression were excluded from the trial. Peripheral blood for TCR sequencing was collected from all dose cohorts at baseline, on cycle 4 day 1, and on cycle 7 day 1. Samples came from an open-label, multicenter, first-in-human phase I dose-escalation trial of ivuxolimab. Adults with locally advanced or metastatic melanoma, renal cell, hepatocellular, or head and neck squamous cell carcinoma were enrolled in the trial. Before TCR sequencing, CD4+ T cells and CD8+ T cells from peripheral blood were sorted into separate populations. The V and J ends are trimmed by 0 bases and 3 bases, leaving 23 bases between them. The CDR3, from cysteine to phenylalanine, totals 19 residues. Only the CDR3 DNA is retained, 57 bases long and in frame from the first base. Genomic DNA was extracted from sorted cells for sequencing of the TCRbeta CDR3 region. TCRbeta CDR3 regions were sequenced using the immunoSEQ Assay. The immuneACCESS repertoire file appears here via TCRdb, limited to in-frame rearrangements. These files lack a portion of the clones; in checked studies, under half of the deficit traces to unresolved V genes, and the cause of the others is not known. Within this sample are 99,000 or so clones, with approximately 95% of them counted one time only. The ten largest clones represent approximately 0.2% of the sample.

Comment on this clone: Its cognate antigen has yet to be identified. Per-base qualities were not stored, and no clone one base away is much larger.

The sequences come from CD4+ or CD8+ T cells sorted from blood, collected in a trial of the OX40 agonist ivuxolimab. The origin of this receptor is an adult with an advanced solid tumor such as melanoma, head and neck, liver or kidney cancer. In this chain, TRBV23-1 is recombined with TRBJ1-2; a tentative D match to TRBD1 spans 6 bases. TRBV23-1 is identified as an open reading frame with a role that is uncertain. The CDR3 sequence is CASSQSEGGAGRGYYGYTF. The DNA reads as follows: TGCGCCAGCAGTCAATCAGAAGGGGGTGCAGGGAGGGGATACTATGGCTACACCTTC.